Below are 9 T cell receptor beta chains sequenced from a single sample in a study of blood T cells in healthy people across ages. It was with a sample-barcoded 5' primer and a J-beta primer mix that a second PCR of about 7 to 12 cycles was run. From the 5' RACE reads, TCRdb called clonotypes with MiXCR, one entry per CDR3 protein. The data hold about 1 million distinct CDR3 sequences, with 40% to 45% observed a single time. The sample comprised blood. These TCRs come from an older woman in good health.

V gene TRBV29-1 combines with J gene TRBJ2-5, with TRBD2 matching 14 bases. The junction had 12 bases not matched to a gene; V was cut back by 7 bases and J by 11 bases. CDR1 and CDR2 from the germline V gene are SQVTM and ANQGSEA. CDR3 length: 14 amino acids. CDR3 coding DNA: TGCAGCGGGGGACTAGCGGGAGTAGGAAATGAGCAGTACTTC. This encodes CSGGLAGVGNEQYF. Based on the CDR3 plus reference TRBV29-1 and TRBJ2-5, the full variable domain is SAVISQKPSRDICQRGTSLTIQCQVDSQVTMMFWYRQQPGQSLTLIATANQGSEATYESGFVIDKFPISRPNLTFSTLTVSNMSPEDSSIYLCSGGLAGVGNEQYFGPGTRLLVL.

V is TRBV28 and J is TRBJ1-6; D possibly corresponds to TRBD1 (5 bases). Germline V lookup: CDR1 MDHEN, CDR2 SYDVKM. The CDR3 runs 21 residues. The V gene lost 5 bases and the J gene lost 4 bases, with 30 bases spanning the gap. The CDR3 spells CASSHPSLRQGGRRYNSPLHF. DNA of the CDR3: TGTGCCAGCAGTCACCCCTCGTTGAGGCAGGGAGGGAGGAGGTATAATTCACCCCTCCACTTT.

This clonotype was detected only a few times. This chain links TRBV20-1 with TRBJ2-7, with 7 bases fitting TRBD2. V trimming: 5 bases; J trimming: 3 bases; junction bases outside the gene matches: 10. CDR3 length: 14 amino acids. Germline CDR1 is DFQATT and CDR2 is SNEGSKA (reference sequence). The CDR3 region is CSAQGPGLIYEQYF. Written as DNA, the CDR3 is TGCAGTGCTCAAGGACCGGGACTAATCTACGAGCAGTACTTC.

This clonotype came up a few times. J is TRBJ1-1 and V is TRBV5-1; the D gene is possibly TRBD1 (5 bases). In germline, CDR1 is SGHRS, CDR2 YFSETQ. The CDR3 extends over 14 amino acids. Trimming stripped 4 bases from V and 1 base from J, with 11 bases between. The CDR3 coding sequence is TGCGCCAGCAGCCTCTGGACACGGAACACTGAAGCTTTCTTT. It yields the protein CASSLWTRNTEAFF.

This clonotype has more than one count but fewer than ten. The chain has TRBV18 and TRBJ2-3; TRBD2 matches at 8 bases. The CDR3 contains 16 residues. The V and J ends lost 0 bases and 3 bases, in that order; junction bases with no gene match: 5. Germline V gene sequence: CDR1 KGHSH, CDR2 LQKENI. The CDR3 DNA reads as TGTGCCAGCTCACCACCGGGAGCGGGAGTGACAGATACGCAGTATTTT. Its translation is CASSPPGAGVTDTQYF.

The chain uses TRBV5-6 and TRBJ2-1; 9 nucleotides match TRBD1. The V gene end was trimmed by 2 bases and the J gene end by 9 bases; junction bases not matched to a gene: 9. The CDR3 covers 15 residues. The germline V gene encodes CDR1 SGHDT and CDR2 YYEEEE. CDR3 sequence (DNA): TGTGCCAGCAGCTTTACCGGGACAGGGTTCAGTGAGCAGTTCTTC. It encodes CASSFTGTGFSEQFF.

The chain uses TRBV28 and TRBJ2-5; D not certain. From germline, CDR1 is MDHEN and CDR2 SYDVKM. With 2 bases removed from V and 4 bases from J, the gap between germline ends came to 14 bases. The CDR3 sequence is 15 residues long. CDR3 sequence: CASSLAEAFRETQYF. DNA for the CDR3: TGTGCCAGCAGTTTAGCCGAGGCCTTCAGAGAGACCCAGTACTTC.

The CDR3: CATSRDRSSGRIADTQYF. The CDR3 coding sequence is TGTGCCACCAGCAGAGATCGGTCTAGCGGGAGGATCGCAGATACGCAGTATTTT. V gene TRBV15 combines with J gene TRBJ2-3; 11 bases align to TRBD2. CDR3 size: 18 residues. Germline V gives CDR1 LNHNV, CDR2 YYDKDF (reference sequence). The junction had 9 bases not matched to a gene; V was cut back by 0 bases and J by 4 bases.

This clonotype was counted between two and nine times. CDR3 nucleotide sequence: TGTGCCACCGGGGGGCCCCTAGCGGATACGCAGTATTTT. Translated, it gives CATGGPLADTQYF. The rearrangement joins TRBV27 to TRBJ2-3; D perhaps matches TRBD2 (7 bases). The V end was cut by 10 bases, the J end by 6 bases, with 17 bases between. The germline gives CDR1 MNHEY, CDR2 SMNVEV (reference sequence). CDR3 size: 13 residues.